The 16 T cell receptor beta chains presented below share a single source sample, sequenced in a study of Tregs in tolerant kidney transplant recipients. Clones were read by immunoSEQ multiplex PCR, and TCRdb kept only the in-frame ones, dropping some. Of approximately 93,000 clones in the sample, approximately 93% were seen once. The sequencing here drew on CD4+ T cells from blood, taken before the transplant. The receptors here all came from a human donor who received a combined kidney and bone marrow transplant.

The CDR3 region is CASSAGVWETQYF. In nucleotides, the CDR3 is TGTGCCAGCAGCGCGGGGGTTTGGGAGACCCAGTACTTC. The chain has TRBV6-6 and TRBJ2-5; 7 bases fit TRBD2. Germline V gene sequence: CDR1 MNHNY, CDR2 SVGAGI (reference sequence). The CDR3 has 13 amino acids. V lost 6 bases to trimming and J lost 5 bases; unmatched junction nucleotides: 6.

This sequence joins TRBV6-5 and TRBJ2-1; the D gene is possibly TRBD2 (6 bases). CDR3 length: 15 residues. Germline CDR1 is MNHEY and CDR2 is SVGAGI. Trimming removed 2 bases from V and 0 bases from J, with 8 bases in between. The CDR3 sequence is CASSYGGDSYNEQFF. Written as DNA, the CDR3 is TGTGCCAGCAGTTACGGAGGGGACTCCTACAATGAGCAGTTCTTC.

The gene calls are TRBV6-1 and TRBJ2-4; D unresolved. Germline V gene sequence: CDR1 MNHNS, CDR2 SASEGT. CDR3 size: 12 residues. V was pared by 10 bases and J by 0 bases, with 7 bases between. The CDR3 loop reads CATGVAKNIQYF. The CDR3 DNA reads as TGTGCCACAGGTGTAGCCAAAAACATTCAGTACTTC.

A single count supports this clone. The chain carries TRBV10-3 and TRBJ2-3; 13 nucleotides line up with TRBD2. Trimming removed 3 bases from V and 1 base from J; junction bases left unmatched: 1. The germline CDR1 and CDR2 sequences are ENHRY and SYGVKD. This CDR3 has 16 residues. In nucleotides, the CDR3 is TGTGCCATCAGTGATGGACTAGCGGGGGGCACAGATACGCAGTATTTT. Protein sequence: CAISDGLAGGTDTQYF.

The V and J genes are TRBV6-1 and TRBJ2-7; D perhaps matches TRBD2 (7 bases). CDR3 length: 15 residues. V gave up 6 bases and J gave up 3 bases, with 18 bases separating them. CDR1 MNHNS and CDR2 SASEGT come from the germline V gene. CDR3 in amino acids: CASRVWREGDYEQYF. The CDR3 DNA is TGTGCCAGCAGGGTCTGGAGGGAGGGGGACTACGAGCAGTACTTC.

The chain employs TRBV18 and TRBJ1-1, with D perhaps matching TRBD1 (6 bases). V lost 2 bases, J lost 8 bases, and 15 bases lay in between. Per the germline V gene, CDR1 is KGHSH and CDR2 is LQKENI. CDR3 length: 14 amino acids. The CDR3 DNA is TGTGCCAGCTCACCAGGTCCACAGGGAGAGGAAGCTTTCTTT. Encoded protein: CASSPGPQGEEAFF.

The chain joins TRBV28 to TRBJ2-3, with 12 bases that match TRBD2. The CDR3 is 16 residues long. Germline CDR1 and CDR2: MDHEN and SYDVKM. V lost 5 bases, J lost 1 base, and 4 bases stayed unmatched. The DNA for the CDR3 is TGTGCCAGCAGTCTAGGACTAGCGGGGCGCACAGATACGCAGTATTTT. Its protein is CASSLGLAGRTDTQYF. The full variable domain, in which reference TRBV28 and TRBJ2-3 provide the parts outside the CDR3, is DVKVTQSSRYLVKRTGEKVFLECVQDMDHENMFWYRQDPGLGLRLIYFSYDVKMKEKGDIPEGYSVSREKKERFSLILESASTNQTSMYLCASSLGLAGRTDTQYFGPGTRLTVL.

The rearrangement joins TRBV2 to TRBJ2-3; 13 bases map to TRBD2. The CDR3 runs to 15 residues. Germline V gene sequence: CDR1 SNHLY, CDR2 FYNNEI. The V segment lost 6 bases and the J segment 6 bases; nucleotides outside the gene matches: 6. The CDR3, as DNA: TGTGCCAGCAGGGCGGGACTAGCGGGAAAGGATACGCAGTATTTT. This translates into CASRAGLAGKDTQYF.

The chain uses TRBV12-5 and TRBJ2-2; a weak D match, TRBD1 (6 bases). The germline V gene has CDR1 LGHNT and CDR2 FRNRAP. V lost 7 bases and J 4 bases, leaving 10 bases between the germline ends. There are 13 residues in the CDR3. CDR3 in amino acids: CASAYRVTGELFF. CDR3 sequence (DNA): TGTGCTAGTGCTTACAGGGTCACCGGGGAGCTGTTTTTT.

The chain recombines TRBV2 with TRBJ2-7; 15 bases are a match to TRBD2. Germline CDR1 and CDR2: SNHLY and FYNNEI. The CDR3 has 15 amino acids. J gave up 12 bases and V 3 bases, and 9 bases lay outside the gene matches. CDR3 nucleotide sequence: TGTGCCAGCAGTGACCAGGGACTAGCGGGAGGAACCCGGTACTTC. Translated, it gives CASSDQGLAGGTRYF.

The V call is TRBV5-1, the J call TRBJ2-5; D possibly corresponds to TRBD1 (5 bases). The length of the CDR3 is 15 residues. V gave up 0 bases and J gave up 3 bases, with 12 bases separating them. Per germline, CDR1 SGHRS and CDR2 YFSETQ. The CDR3 DNA is TGCGCCAGCAGCTTGGCCTGGGGCAGCGAAGAGACCCAGTACTTC. Residues: CASSLAWGSEETQYF.

The chain couples TRBV27 to TRBJ1-5; D gene uncertain. Trimming left V 8 bases short and J 0 bases short, with 20 bases between. There are 17 residues in the CDR3. The germline CDR1 and CDR2 sequences are MNHEY and SMNVEV (reference sequence). CDR3 sequence: CASVATRPMFSNQPQHF. The CDR3 nucleotides read TGTGCCAGCGTTGCGACTAGACCCATGTTTAGCAATCAGCCCCAGCATTTT.

The V call is TRBV2, the J call TRBJ2-6; TRBD2 matches 10 bases. The ends lost 4 bases at V and 4 bases at J; junction bases unmatched: 7. CDR1 is SNHLY and CDR2 is FYNNEI in the germline V gene. CDR3 size: 17 residues. The CDR3 region is CASSGAGGPRGANVLTF. DNA for the CDR3: TGTGCCAGCAGTGGAGCGGGAGGGCCGAGGGGGGCCAACGTCCTGACTTTC.

This rearrangement joins TRBV30 to TRBJ1-1; weak D call: TRBD1 (6 bases). The CDR3 covers 15 residues. The V gene's germline CDR1 is GTSNPN and CDR2 SVGIG (reference sequence). The ends were cut back, 2 bases at V and 4 bases at J, with 17 bases in the middle. The CDR3 DNA follows: TGTGCCTGGAGTTCCCATAACAGGGTAGCCACTGAAGCTTTCTTT. Residues: CAWSSHNRVATEAFF. The full variable domain, its missing parts supplied by reference TRBV30 and TRBJ1-1, is SQTIHQWPATLVQPVGSPLSLECTVEGTSNPNLYWYRQAAGRGLQLLFYSVGIGQISSEVPQNLSASRPQDRQFILSSKKLLLSDSGFYLCAWSSHNRVATEAFFGQGTRLTVV.

The V and J genes are TRBV2 and TRBJ1-1; D gene uncertain. V was cut by 4 bases and J by 6 bases, with 12 bases left in between. The germline V gene encodes CDR1 SNHLY and CDR2 FYNNEI. The CDR3 has 13 residues. The CDR3 DNA reads TGTGCCAGCAGTGCGCTCGGGGTCTCTGAAGCTTTCTTT. Its protein product is CASSALGVSEAFF.

A single count supports this clone. V usage is TRBV5-4 and J usage is TRBJ1-1, with TRBD1 matching 9 bases. The CDR3 has 15 residues. Trimming cost V 2 bases and J 3 bases; bases outside gene matches: 5. Germline lookup yields CDR1 SGHNT and CDR2 YYREEE (reference sequence). The CDR3 DNA is TGTGCCAGCAGCTTAATAAACAGGGGGCACACTGAAGCTTTCTTT. Translated, it gives CASSLINRGHTEAFF.